The 23 T cell receptor beta chains below were found in one sample sequenced in a study of shared clonotypes between healthy human individuals (dated by TCRdb to 2020 to 2022). The library came from the immunoSEQ multiplex PCR assay. TCRdb holds this immuneACCESS table with in-frame rearrangements only. Some clones are missing; in checked studies, unresolved V genes explain under half, and the rest has no known cause. The sample yields roughly 500,000 clones; roughly 95% were counted once. Approximately 0.06% of the sample is taken by the ten largest. Sequencing was performed on naive CD4+ T cells sorted from blood. The cell subset or site label for this specimen denotes: CD45RA+ positively selected. The receptor source for this set is a woman between 25 and 40 years old in good health.

Regarding this clone: Other DNA sequences in this sample translate to the same CDR3. This chain uses TRBV27 with TRBJ1-1; 9 positions match TRBD1. The germline CDR1 and CDR2 sequences are MNHEY and SMNVEV (reference sequence). CDR3 length equals 15 residues. V shed 2 bases and J 0 bases; nucleotides not matched to a gene: 1. CDR3 sequence reads: CASSLRTGVNTEAFF. CDR3 sequence (DNA): TGTGCCAGCAGTTTAAGGACAGGGGTGAACACTGAAGCTTTCTTT.

The chain combines TRBV28 with TRBJ2-2; the match to TRBD2 covers 9 bases. Germline values: CDR1 MDHEN, CDR2 SYDVKM. Trimming cost V 6 bases and J 4 bases; bases outside gene matches: 12. The CDR3 loop spans 17 amino acids. The CDR3 nucleotides are TGTGCCAGCAGCCCCTTCAGGGCGGGAGGGCCCACCGGGGAGCTGTTTTTT. This codes for CASSPFRAGGPTGELFF.

This sequence joins TRBV6-5 and TRBJ1-5; no definite D call. Germline values: CDR1 MNHEY, CDR2 SVGAGI. This CDR3 comprises 15 residues. Trimming pared 0 bases from V and 0 bases from J, leaving 6 bases between. The CDR3 DNA follows: TGTGCCAGCAGTTACTCGGCCCTTAGCAATCAGCCCCAGCATTTT. Translated, it gives CASSYSALSNQPQHF.

This clone was found once. The J gene is TRBJ2-5, the V gene TRBV18, with no clear D. CDR3 length: 14 amino acids. Deletions cut 1 base from V and 2 bases from J, with 8 bases between. Per the germline V gene, CDR1 is KGHSH and CDR2 is LQKENI. CDR3 sequence (DNA): TGTGCCAGCTCACCACGCGACCTACAAGAGACCCAGTACTTC. Residues: CASSPRDLQETQYF. Full variable domain (rest looked up from reference TRBV18 and TRBJ2-5): NAGVMQNPRHLVRRRGQEARLRCSPMKGHSHVYWYRQLPEEGLKFMVYLQKENIIDESGMPKERFSAEFPKEGPSILRIQQVVRGDSAAYFCASSPRDLQETQYFGPGTRLLVL.

The chain links TRBV28 to TRBJ1-2; possibly TRBD1 for D (5 bases). V was clipped by 6 bases and J by 4 bases, with 24 bases between them. The germline V gene encodes CDR1 MDHEN and CDR2 SYDVKM. The CDR3 is 17 amino acids. The CDR3, as DNA: TGTGCCAGCAGCCCGGAGACCTACCGGGACCAAATCTATGGCTACACCTTC. Its protein product is CASSPETYRDQIYGYTF.

The chain has TRBV5-8 and TRBJ1-1; D gene unclear. V gave up 2 bases and J gave up 10 bases, with 15 bases separating them. CDR3 length: 13 residues. Germline V lookup: CDR1 SGHTS, CDR2 YDEGEE. The CDR3 protein is CASSLGEMEGAFF. The CDR3 DNA reads TGTGCCAGCAGCTTAGGTGAGATGGAGGGAGCTTTCTTT.

The chain uses TRBV18 and TRBJ2-3; 8 nucleotides align to TRBD1. Unmatched junction bases numbered 5, after V lost 4 bases and J lost 2 bases. This CDR3 is built from 15 residues. Germline CDR1 KGHSH, CDR2 LQKENI. The CDR3: CASSLRDRHTDTQYF. CDR3 in DNA: TGTGCCAGCTCACTCCGGGACAGGCACACAGATACGCAGTATTTT.

This clone was detected once. In DNA, the CDR3 is TGTGCCAGTAATACCGGGACAGGTGTCGGTGGCTACACCTTC. It is translated as CASNTGTGVGGYTF. V and J are TRBV19 and TRBJ1-2; 8 bases agree with TRBD1. V lost 7 bases, J lost 7 bases, and 11 bases stayed unmatched. This CDR3 has 14 amino acids. Germline values: CDR1 LNHDA, CDR2 SQIVND (reference sequence).

J is TRBJ2-2 and V is TRBV28; D call uncertain. The CDR3 spans 13 residues. Trimming removed 3 bases from V and 4 bases from J, with 6 bases in between. CDR1 is MDHEN, CDR2 SYDVKM, per germline. CDR3 sequence reads: CASSFLGTGELFF. The CDR3 DNA reads as TGTGCCAGCAGTTTTCTCGGCACCGGGGAGCTGTTTTTT. Looking up the rest from reference TRBV28 and TRBJ2-2 gives the full variable domain: DVKVTQSSRYLVKRTGEKVFLECVQDMDHENMFWYRQDPGLGLRLIYFSYDVKMKEKGDIPEGYSVSREKKERFSLILESASTNQTSMYLCASSFLGTGELFFGEGSRLTVL.

The rearrangement links TRBV7-6 to TRBJ2-3; no definite D call. V lost 2 bases to trimming and J lost 4 bases, with 10 bases between them. CDR1 is SGHVS and CDR2 is FNYEAQ in the germline V gene. The CDR3 runs 14 residues. CDR3 sequence (DNA): TGTGCCAGCAGCTTAAATGAGTTCCCAGATACGCAGTATTTT. This gives the protein CASSLNEFPDTQYF. The whole variable domain, filled in from reference TRBV7-6 and TRBJ2-3, reads GAGVSQSPRYKVTKRGQDVALRCDPISGHVSLYWYRQALGQGPEFLTYFNYEAQQDKSGLPNDRFSAERPEGSISTLTIQRTEQRDSAMYRCASSLNEFPDTQYFGPGTRLTVL.

The V gene is TRBV7-8, the J gene TRBJ2-5; 7 bases are a match to TRBD1. Judging by the DNA end, TRBJ2-7 fits better; the J call may be wrong. CDR3 size: 16 residues. CDR1 SGHVS and CDR2 FQNEAQ come from the germline V gene. The CDR3 DNA follows: TGTGCCAGCAGCTTAATTTTAGGGGGCGTACGGGACGAGCAGTACTTC. This gives the protein CASSLILGGVRDEQYF.

This chain connects TRBV15 to TRBJ2-7; 7 positions match TRBD2. This CDR3 is 15 amino acids long. With V trimmed by 0 bases and J by 0 bases, 2 bases remained unmatched. The germline gives CDR1 LNHNV, CDR2 YYDKDF (reference sequence). In nucleotides, the CDR3 is TGTGCCACCAGCAGAGATAAGCGGGGCTCCTACGAGCAGTACTTC. It translates to CATSRDKRGSYEQYF.

CDR3 sequence (DNA): TGTGCCAGCAGCTTAAACGGTATCGAGCAGTTCTTC. It codes for CASSLNGIEQFF. The chain employs TRBV11-2 and TRBJ2-1; no clear D. V was pared by 2 bases and J by 10 bases, with 9 bases between. The germline CDR1 and CDR2 sequences are SGHAT and FQNNGV. The CDR3 is made up of 12 amino acids. The complete variable domain, with remaining parts taken from reference TRBV11-2 and TRBJ2-1, reads EAGVAQSPRYKIIEKRQSVAFWCNPISGHATLYWYQQILGQGPKLLIQFQNNGVVDDSQLPKDRFSAERLKGVDSTLKIQPAKLEDSAVYLCASSLNGIEQFFGPGTRLTVL.

The table lists this clone with a count of one. The genes are TRBV27 and TRBJ2-7; TRBD2 agrees at 10 bases. Trimming took 2 bases from V and 6 from J; bases not matched to a gene: 7. CDR1 MNHEY and CDR2 SMNVEV come from the germline V gene (reference sequence). The CDR3 is made up of 15 amino acids. The CDR3 spells CASSLDRLAGVEQYF. CDR3 nucleotides: TGTGCCAGCAGTTTAGATCGGCTAGCGGGAGTCGAGCAGTACTTC.

The J gene is TRBJ1-2, the V gene TRBV27; D might be TRBD1 (5 bases). Looked up from germline, CDR1 is MNHEY and CDR2 is SMNVEV (reference sequence). The length of the CDR3 is 15 residues. V was clipped by 6 bases and J by 4 bases, with 18 bases between them. The CDR3 coding sequence is TGTGCCAGCAGCAGTAGGGGTCAGTATGGCTATGGCTACACCTTC. Translating it yields CASSSRGQYGYGYTF.

The chain carries TRBV2 and TRBJ1-3, with D possibly being TRBD1 (5 bases). Deletions cut 5 bases from V and 0 bases from J, with 17 bases between. CDR3 length: 17 residues. Germline CDR1 reads SNHLY; CDR2 reads FYNNEI. The CDR3, as DNA: TGTGCCAGCAGTATCCAGAGACAGTCCGGCTCTGGAAACACCATATATTTT. Its translation is CASSIQRQSGSGNTIYF.

The chain combines TRBV18 with TRBJ2-1; TRBD2 aligns across 10 bases. J gave up 6 bases and V 3 bases, and 14 bases lay outside the gene matches. CDR1 is KGHSH, CDR2 LQKENI, per germline. The CDR3 sequence is 18 residues long. In nucleotides, the CDR3 is TGTGCCAGCTCACCCCGGACTAGCGGCATTGATGGGTCCAATGAGCAGTTCTTC. It translates to CASSPRTSGIDGSNEQFF.

The rearrangement links TRBV9 to TRBJ2-7, with TRBD2 matching 12 bases. The length of the CDR3 is 14 residues. V lost 6 bases to trimming and J lost 3 bases; unmatched junction nucleotides: 4. Per the germline V gene, CDR1 is SGDLS and CDR2 is YYNGEE. In nucleotides, the CDR3 is TGTGCCAGCAAGCCGGGACTAGCGGGCTACGAGCAGTACTTC. Its protein product is CASKPGLAGYEQYF.

The gene calls are TRBV15 and TRBJ1-2; a weak D match, TRBD1 (6 bases). Per germline, CDR1 LNHNV and CDR2 YYDKDF (reference sequence). V lost 0 bases, J lost 3 bases, and 8 bases lay in between. The CDR3 length is 14 residues. The CDR3 here is CATSREGTHYGYTF. The DNA of the CDR3 is TGTGCCACCAGCAGAGAAGGGACACACTATGGCTACACCTTC.

This chain links TRBV10-2 with TRBJ2-6; a weak D match, TRBD2 (5 bases). Trimming cost V 8 bases and J 0 bases, with 20 bases left between them. The CDR3 runs 18 residues. Germline V CDR1 and CDR2: WSHSY, SAAADI. The CDR3: CASSQSTWSGSGANVLTF. The CDR3 DNA is TGCGCCAGCTCCCAGTCGACGTGGAGCGGCTCTGGGGCCAACGTCCTGACTTTC.

V is TRBV11-2 and J is TRBJ1-3; TRBD1 matches at 7 bases. Trimming removed 5 bases from V and 3 bases from J; junction bases left unmatched: 7. The V gene's germline CDR1 is SGHAT and CDR2 FQNNGV. The CDR3 is made up of 15 amino acids. As DNA, the CDR3 is TGTGCCAGCAGCCGAACAGGGGTCGGTGGAAACACCATATATTTT. It encodes CASSRTGVGGNTIYF. The full variable domain, in which reference TRBV11-2 and TRBJ1-3 provide the parts outside the CDR3, is EAGVAQSPRYKIIEKRQSVAFWCNPISGHATLYWYQQILGQGPKLLIQFQNNGVVDDSQLPKDRFSAERLKGVDSTLKIQPAKLEDSAVYLCASSRTGVGGNTIYFGEGSWLTVV.

The CDR3 sequence is CAWSARTLNGGAEQYF. CDR3 coding DNA: TGTGCCTGGAGTGCCCGGACTCTAAATGGGGGCGCCGAGCAGTACTTC. This chain links TRBV30 with TRBJ2-7, with D perhaps matching TRBD1 (6 bases). Germline lookup yields CDR1 GTSNPN and CDR2 SVGIG (reference sequence). CDR3 size: 16 residues. V was cut by 1 base and J by 6 bases, with 22 bases left in between.

The chain joins TRBV2 to TRBJ1-2; D perhaps matches TRBD1 (6 bases). The CDR3 runs to 15 residues. The germline V gene has CDR1 SNHLY and CDR2 FYNNEI. V was cut by 2 bases and J by 1 base, with 11 bases left in between. CDR3 in DNA: TGTGCCAGCAGTGAAACAGGGTCAGTTAACTATGGCTACACCTTC. This gives the protein CASSETGSVNYGYTF.